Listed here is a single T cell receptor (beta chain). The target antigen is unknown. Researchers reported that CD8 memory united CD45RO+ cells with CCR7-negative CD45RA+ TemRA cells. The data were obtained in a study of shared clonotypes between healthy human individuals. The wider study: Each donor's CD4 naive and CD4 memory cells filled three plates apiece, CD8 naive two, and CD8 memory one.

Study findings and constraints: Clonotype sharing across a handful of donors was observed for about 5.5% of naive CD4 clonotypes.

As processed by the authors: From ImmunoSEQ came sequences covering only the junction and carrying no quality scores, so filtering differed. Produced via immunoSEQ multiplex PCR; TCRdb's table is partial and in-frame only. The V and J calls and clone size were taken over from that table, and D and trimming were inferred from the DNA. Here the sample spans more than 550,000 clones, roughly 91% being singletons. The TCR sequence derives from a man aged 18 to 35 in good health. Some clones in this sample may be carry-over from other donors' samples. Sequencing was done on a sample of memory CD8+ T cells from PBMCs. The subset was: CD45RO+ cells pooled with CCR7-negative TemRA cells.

The CDR3 region is CAISRGVGGTEAFF. The CDR3 coding sequence is TGTGCCATCAGCCGCGGGGTGGGGGGCACTGAAGCTTTCTTT. The V gene is TRBV10-3, the J gene TRBJ1-1; D might be TRBD1 (5 bases). The V gene's germline CDR1 is ENHRY and CDR2 SYGVKD. The CDR3 length is 14 residues. Between the trimmed V and J ends, which lost 6 bases and 4 bases, there was a span of 15 bases.